This T cell receptor beta chain was sequenced during a study of shared clonotypes between healthy human individuals (dated by TCRdb to about 2020). Regarding the study in general: A few men and a couple of women, aged 18 to 49 years, made up the cohort. To increase sequencing depth and limit assay-specific biases, TCR repertoire library preparation and sequencing were carried out by different laboratories using diverse techniques. For each donor, three plates each were used for CD4 naive and CD4 memory, two plates were used for CD8 naive, and one plate was used for CD8 memory. To estimate repertoire size and how much clonotype sharing occurs between individuals, the study deeply sequenced the blood TCR repertoires of a handful of healthy adults. Between about 0.85 and 9.5 billion PBMCs per donor were obtained by leukapheresis. Here is what the overall study found, with its caveats: Incomplete sequencing was indicated by rarefaction of sorted-subset datasets, despite the large sequencing depth. Sampling was restricted to blood, and TCR repertoires in tissues likely differ from the TCR repertoires found in blood. Because the study included a small number of donors, the genetic and exposure-history diversity represented was limited. Pairwise subsampling led to the expectation that sequencing depth would affect the degree of clonotype sharing among donors. When a few donors were compared, the shared fraction of clonotypes was roughly 4.8% for naive CD4, about 4% for naive CD8, more than 2% for memory CD4, and approximately 0.4% for memory CD8. Compared with non-shared clonotypes, clonotypes shared by all four sorted-subset donors had higher generation probabilities. Estimated clonotype richness was generally larger for naive than for memory subsets.

Healthy HIV-negative adults with no recently reported acute infections or vaccinations were included as donors. Every donor was a Caucasian adult living in Nashville, Tennessee, USA. CD4+ T cells were enriched through magnetic negative selection, after which naive cells were positively selected on CD45RA and the remaining negative fraction served as the memory subset. Blood was collected by leukapheresis, and PBMCs were isolated by Ficoll-Histopaque density gradient centrifugation and then cryopreserved in liquid nitrogen vapor phase. Analytical flow cytometry was used to check the purity and quantity of every magnetically sorted T cell population. From each sorted fraction, genomic DNA was isolated and quantified by UV absorbance on a Nanodrop 2000c. Points on this clone: Its target antigen remains unknown. No base quality values were provided; no much bigger clone lies one nucleotide off.

Using the deep immunoSEQ assay, multiplex PCR amplified TCR CDR3 regions from genomic DNA. For each cell subset, the extracted genomic DNA was distributed evenly across all wells of several immunoSEQ 96-well plates, and each plate served as one replicate. Each replicate PCR for sorted subsets received roughly 200 ng genomic DNA, equal to about 30,000 T cell genomes. The purified libraries were quantified using a Qubit 3.0 fluorometer, sized with a Bioanalyzer 2100, and then quantified again using the KAPA Library Quantification kit. Each immunoSEQ 96-well plate was sequenced on its own single-read 150-cycle Illumina NextSeq 550 flow cell. For the original study's pipeline: Because the immunoSEQ output included only junctional sequences and no quality scores, the filtering could not be the same as the filtering used for full-length reads. Sequences were annotated with PyIR, a Python wrapper for IgBLAST v1.9, and V/J genes and CDR3 were assigned using IMGT germline references. Reads with weak V/J assignments (E-value above 1e-6), missing CDR3, stop codons, out-of-frame junctions, or ambiguous translated residues were removed. V3J clonotypes were defined as sequences sharing the same inferred V gene, J gene, and CDR3 amino acid sequence. The percentage overlap between two repertoires was calculated by dividing the number of shared unique clonotypes by the size of the smaller repertoire. Richness of each repertoire was evaluated using RTK rarefaction, the Chao1 estimator, and Recon v2.1 estimates of unobserved clonotypes. Generation probabilities for all TCRbeta clonotypes obtained by the gDNA method from a handful of donors were computed using OLGA. TCRdb took this table from immuneACCESS and kept in-frame rearrangements with V and J called. Such tables lack part of the clones; where checked against another copy, unresolved V genes explain under half of the gap, and the rest is unexplained. V, J and clone size derive from that table, while D and trimming were established from the DNA sequence. The sample table records roughly 2,500,000 clones; 80% to 95% of these occur just once. The ten most abundant clones make up about 0.39% of the sample.

The CDR3 has 13 amino acids, counting the end cysteine and phenylalanine. The kept DNA is CDR3 alone, 39 bases in frame from the first base. V lost 8 bases and J lost 6 bases; the stretch between them is 17 bases long. The germline V gene supplies CDR1 MDHEN and CDR2 SYDVKM. This sequence originates from a man aged 18 to 30 in good health. Some clones in this sample may be carry-over from other donors' samples. The source material was naive CD4+ T cells from PBMCs. The sample's cell subset or site label, in plain terms: CD45RA+ positively selected. The sequence joins TRBV28 to TRBJ2-7; tentative D gene TRBD2, with 5 bases matching. The encoded CDR3 is CASSPGSGVEQYF. The bases are TGTGCCAGCTCGCCGGGGTCCGGGGTCGAGCAGTACTTC. Beyond the CDR3, the reference TRBV28 and TRBJ2-7 genes provide the residues; the full variable domain reads: DVKVTQSSRYLVKRTGEKVFLECVQDMDHENMFWYRQDPGLGLRLIYFSYDVKMKEKGDIPEGYSVSREKKERFSLILESASTNQTSMYLCASSPGSGVEQYFGPGTRLTVT.